The 28 T cell receptor beta chains below all came from one sample that was sequenced in a study of cytomegalovirus exposure and HLA in healthy donors. Primers included in the PCR were 60 Vbeta and 13 Jbeta primers. Sequencing used immunoSEQ multiplex PCR; TCRdb keeps in-frame clones, though not all of them. The table includes hundreds of thousands of clones, just under 85% detected once. The specimen sequenced was PBMCs. These receptor sequences come from a woman in her thirties or forties in good health and CMV-seronegative.

V is TRBV6-1 and J is TRBJ1-1; 8 bases match TRBD1. Germline-derived CDR1 and CDR2 are MNHNS and SASEGT. J gave up 8 bases and V 6 bases, and 5 bases lay outside the gene matches. The CDR3 is 12 amino acids. CDR3 coding DNA: TGTGCCAGCAGGGGACAGGTAATAGAAGCTTTCTTT. Translating gives CASRGQVIEAFF.

This sequence joins TRBV11-2 and TRBJ2-4; TRBD2 is a possible D gene (5 bases). Trimming cost V 4 bases and J 8 bases, with 18 bases left between them. The CDR3 length is 15 residues. The germline CDR1 and CDR2 sequences are SGHAT and FQNNGV. This chain's CDR3 is CASSSTQGAGDIQYF. CDR3 in DNA: TGTGCCAGCAGCTCTACCCAAGGCGCCGGGGACATTCAGTACTTC.

This clone has just one count. The chain joins TRBV9 to TRBJ2-3; 14 nucleotides line up with TRBD2. This CDR3 spans 17 amino acids. Looked up from germline, CDR1 is SGDLS and CDR2 is YYNGEE. J gave up 2 bases and V 0 bases, and 2 bases lay outside the gene matches. CDR3 protein: CASSVGTSGGFTDTQYF. DNA for the CDR3: TGTGCCAGCAGCGTAGGGACTAGCGGGGGGTTCACAGATACGCAGTATTTT.

V usage is TRBV28 and J usage is TRBJ1-4, with D perhaps matching TRBD1 (5 bases). V was trimmed by 5 bases and J by 2 bases, leaving 12 bases between them. Germline-derived CDR1 and CDR2 are MDHEN and SYDVKM. The CDR3 has 15 amino acids. The CDR3 DNA is TGTGCCAGCAGTCGTCTTCGGGGGACTAATGAAAAACTGTTTTTT. This sequence encodes CASSRLRGTNEKLFF.

The chain carries TRBV2 and TRBJ1-2, with TRBD1 identical over 7 bases. CDR1 and CDR2 (germline): SNHLY, FYNNEI. The CDR3 totals 16 residues. Trimming cost V 2 bases and J 3 bases; bases outside gene matches: 9. The CDR3 nucleotides are TGTGCCAGCAGTGAATGGGGCAAACAGGGGTACTATGGCTACACCTTC. Translation: CASSEWGKQGYYGYTF. Full variable domain (rest looked up from reference TRBV2 and TRBJ1-2): EPEVTQTPSHQVTQMGQEVILRCVPISNHLYFYWYRQILGQKVEFLVSFYNNEISEKSEIFDDQFSVERPDGSNFTLKIRSTKLEDSAMYFCASSEWGKQGYYGYTFGSGTRLTVV.

The chain employs TRBV15 and TRBJ1-6; D unresolved. CDR3 size: 12 residues. The germline V and J ends were trimmed by 4 bases and 6 bases, with 4 bases remaining between them. Germline CDR1 is LNHNV and CDR2 is YYDKDF (reference sequence). The chain's CDR3 is CATSIINSPLHF. CDR3 DNA: TGTGCCACCAGCATAATTAATTCACCCCTCCACTTT.

The chain couples TRBV2 to TRBJ2-5; 7 nucleotides match TRBD1. The CDR3 is 13 residues long. The germline V gene encodes CDR1 SNHLY and CDR2 FYNNEI. Germline trimming cut 7 bases from V and 6 bases from J; bases unmatched to any gene: 8. CDR3 region: CASKIEGAKTQYF. Here the CDR3 DNA reads TGTGCCAGCAAGATAGAGGGGGCGAAGACCCAGTACTTC.

V and J are TRBV19 and TRBJ1-5; a possible D gene is TRBD1 (5 bases). Germline lookup yields CDR1 LNHDA and CDR2 SQIVND (reference sequence). CDR3 length equals 14 residues. Trimming left V 2 bases short and J 6 bases short, with 11 bases between. The CDR3 loop reads CASSIKGISQPQHF. The CDR3 nucleotides read TGTGCCAGTAGTATAAAGGGGATTTCTCAGCCCCAGCATTTT.

Concerning this clone itself: A junction boundary mismatches the germline segment, possibly from a read error. V usage is TRBV7-9 and J usage is TRBJ1-5; possibly TRBD1 for D (6 bases). The germline V gene encodes CDR1 SEHNR and CDR2 FQNEAQ (reference sequence). This CDR3 is 12 amino acids long. CDR3 in DNA: TGTTCCAGCAGCAGGGGCGGCGGGCCCCAGCATTTT. It specifies CSSSRGGGPQHF.

In DNA form, the CDR3 reads TGTGCCAGCAGTGGTTGGGACACATACACTGAAGCTTTCTTT. Encoded protein: CASSGWDTYTEAFF. The chain carries TRBV6-1 and TRBJ1-1, with D possibly being TRBD1 (6 bases). The germline V and J ends were trimmed by 4 bases and 3 bases, with 12 bases remaining between them. This CDR3 region has 14 residues. Germline CDR1 is MNHNS and CDR2 is SASEGT.

The gene calls are TRBV28 and TRBJ1-2, with D tentatively TRBD1 (5 bases). Germline V gene lookup returns CDR1 MDHEN and CDR2 SYDVKM. V lost 3 bases and J 7 bases, leaving 18 bases between the germline ends. The CDR3 has 15 amino acids. The CDR3 nucleotides read TGTGCCAGCAGTTTTAGTGGGGCACCCTGGCTTGGCTACACCTTC. This encodes CASSFSGAPWLGYTF.

The chain has TRBV9 and TRBJ1-1, with TRBD1 matching over 9 bases. Germline CDR1 SGDLS, CDR2 YYNGEE. The CDR3 consists of 13 residues. The V gene end was trimmed by 4 bases and the J gene end by 9 bases; junction bases not matched to a gene: 7. The CDR3 bases are TGTGCCAGCAGCACCCGACAGGGGGATCAAGCTTTCTTT. It yields the protein CASSTRQGDQAFF.

This clone was recorded only once. V usage is TRBV7-9 and J usage is TRBJ2-7; TRBD1 matches at 12 bases. Germline lookup yields CDR1 SEHNR and CDR2 FQNEAQ (reference sequence). This CDR3 has 15 amino acids. Trimming cost V 4 bases and J 6 bases; bases outside gene matches: 7. The CDR3 DNA reads TGTGCCAGCAGCTCCCCGGGACAGGGGGCATTCGAGCAGTACTTC. This translates into CASSSPGQGAFEQYF. The whole variable domain, filled in from reference TRBV7-9 and TRBJ2-7, reads DTGVSQNPRHKITKRGQNVTFRCDPISEHNRLYWYRQTLGQGPEFLTYFQNEAQLEKSRLLSDRFSAERPKGSFSTLEIQRTEQGDSAMYLCASSSPGQGAFEQYFGPGTRLTVT.

V gene TRBV18 combines with J gene TRBJ2-7; D uncertain. The CDR3 contains 15 residues. CDR1 and CDR2 (germline): KGHSH, LQKENI. Trimming took 1 base from V and 0 from J, leaving 10 bases between them. The CDR3 bases are TGTGCCAGCTCACCACTCGGAGCCCCCTCCTACGAGCAGTACTTC. Protein: CASSPLGAPSYEQYF.

The V and J genes are TRBV4-1 and TRBJ1-1; the D is unclear. The CDR3 sequence is 16 residues long. The ends were cut back, 1 base at V and 1 base at J, with 13 bases in the middle. Germline CDR1 MGHRA, CDR2 YSYEKL. CDR3 protein: CASSQGEYRKNTEAFF. CDR3 DNA sequence: TGCGCCAGCAGCCAAGGCGAATACCGAAAGAACACTGAAGCTTTCTTT.

The rearrangement links TRBV9 to TRBJ1-1; the D gene is possibly TRBD1 (5 bases). This CDR3 contains 16 residues. V was cut by 1 base and J by 4 bases, with 17 bases left in between. In germline, CDR1 is SGDLS, CDR2 YYNGEE. The CDR3 protein is CASSVSDSRLRTEAFF. The CDR3 nucleotides read TGTGCCAGCAGCGTATCCGACAGCAGATTACGCACTGAAGCTTTCTTT. Variable domain in full (rest from reference TRBV9 and TRBJ1-1): DSGVTQTPKHLITATGQRVTLRCSPRSGDLSVYWYQQSLDQGLQFLIQYYNGEERAKGNILERFSAQQFPDLHSELNLSSLELGDSALYFCASSVSDSRLRTEAFFGQGTRLTVV.

This chain uses TRBV19 with TRBJ1-6, with TRBD1 as a possible D gene (5 bases). The CDR3 covers 18 residues. With 5 bases removed from V and 0 bases from J, the gap between germline ends came to 17 bases. Germline-derived CDR1 and CDR2 are LNHDA and SQIVND (reference sequence). The CDR3 DNA follows: TGTGCCAGTAGTCCAGAAGGGGACTGGAGCTCCTATAATTCACCCCTCCACTTT. It translates to CASSPEGDWSSYNSPLHF.

The chain carries TRBV5-5 and TRBJ1-5; D is perhaps TRBD1 (5 bases). The CDR3 runs to 15 residues. V gave up 1 base and J gave up 2 bases, with 10 bases separating them. Germline assignment: CDR1 SGHKS and CDR2 YYEKEE (reference sequence). The CDR3 nucleotides read TGTGCCAGCAGCTTGACAGGAGCTGGCAATCAGCCCCAGCATTTT. The encoded protein is CASSLTGAGNQPQHF.

In DNA, the CDR3 is TGTGCCACCGGAGCTCAGTCCTACGAGCAGTACTTC. As protein: CATGAQSYEQYF. The genes are TRBV10-3 and TRBJ2-7, with D unclear. Trimming shortened V by 10 bases and J by 1 base, and 11 bases separated the two germline ends. Germline CDR1 ENHRY, CDR2 SYGVKD. The CDR3 is made up of 12 amino acids.

This chain links TRBV5-8 with TRBJ1-2; possibly TRBD1 for D (5 bases). Trimming shortened V by 0 bases and J by 6 bases, and 12 bases separated the two germline ends. CDR3 length: 14 residues. CDR1 and CDR2 (germline): SGHTS, YDEGEE. In nucleotides, the CDR3 is TGTGCCAGCAGCTTGGTGGGGGGTGATGATGGCTACACCTTC. Its translation: CASSLVGGDDGYTF. The full variable domain, with the rest looked up from reference TRBV5-8 and TRBJ1-2, is EAGVTQSPTHLIKTRGQQATLRCSPISGHTSVYWYQQALGLGLQFLLWYDEGEERNRGNFPPRFSGRQFPNYSSELNVNALELEDSALYLCASSLVGGDDGYTFGSGTRLTVV.

The chain employs TRBV19 and TRBJ2-7; possible D gene TRBD1, 7 bases. Looked up from germline, CDR1 is LNHDA and CDR2 is SQIVND (reference sequence). The CDR3 contains 18 residues. V shed 1 base and J shed 3 bases, with 22 bases lying between them. In nucleotides, the CDR3 is TGTGCCAGTAGTATAGCAGGGGGAGGCGGGGCAAACTTCTACGAGCAGTACTTC. Residues: CASSIAGGGGANFYEQYF.

The chain links TRBV29-1 to TRBJ1-4; D call uncertain. V lost 6 bases, J lost 8 bases, and 10 bases lay in between. CDR1 and CDR2 from the germline V gene are SQVTM and ANQGSEA. The CDR3 runs to 11 residues. CDR3 region: CSVPTSEKLFF. CDR3 bases: TGCAGCGTCCCCACTTCCGAAAAACTGTTTTTT.

The genes are TRBV7-2 and TRBJ1-5, with D possibly being TRBD1 (5 bases). Germline loops: CDR1 SGHTA, CDR2 FQGNSA. The CDR3 is made up of 17 amino acids. V dropped 3 bases and J dropped 0 bases, with 15 bases sitting between them. CDR3 sequence: CASSLVPDRYSNQPQHF. The CDR3 region has the DNA TGTGCCAGCAGCTTGGTTCCTGACAGATATAGCAATCAGCCCCAGCATTTT.

The chain links TRBV7-6 to TRBJ1-3; D call uncertain. V was cut by 3 bases and J by 0 bases, with 12 bases left in between. The CDR3 spans 16 residues. Germline V gene lookup returns CDR1 SGHVS and CDR2 FNYEAQ. In DNA form, the CDR3 reads TGTGCCAGCAGCTTGGGAGGATTGAACTCTGGAAACACCATATATTTT. Amino acid sequence: CASSLGGLNSGNTIYF.

The rearrangement links TRBV7-8 to TRBJ2-2; TRBD2 matches 11 bases. The V gene's germline CDR1 is SGHVS and CDR2 FQNEAQ. After removal of 3 bases from V and 6 bases from J, the junction contained 9 bases not matched to a gene. The CDR3 length is 17 residues. As DNA, the CDR3 is TGTGCCAGCAGCTTGGGACTAGCGGCCGGTTCAGCCGGGGAGCTGTTTTTT. The encoded protein is CASSLGLAAGSAGELFF. The full variable domain, with the rest looked up from reference TRBV7-8 and TRBJ2-2, is GAGVSQSPRYKVAKRGQDVALRCDPISGHVSLFWYQQALGQGPEFLTYFQNEAQLDKSGLPSDRFFAERPEGSVSTLKIQRTQQEDSAVYLCASSLGLAAGSAGELFFGEGSRLTVL.

The V call is TRBV6-5, the J call TRBJ1-2, with a weak D call TRBD1 (5 bases). The CDR3 has 13 residues. Per germline, CDR1 MNHEY and CDR2 SVGAGI. V lost 2 bases and J 8 bases, leaving 12 bases between the germline ends. Here the CDR3 reads CASSYVGTQGYTF. The CDR3 DNA is TGTGCCAGCAGTTACGTCGGGACTCAGGGCTACACCTTC.

The rearrangement joins TRBV7-9 to TRBJ1-1; D may be TRBD1 (5 bases). Trimming removed 8 bases from V and 4 bases from J, with 14 bases in between. This CDR3 spans 13 amino acids. Germline CDR1 is SEHNR and CDR2 is FQNEAQ (reference sequence). The CDR3 DNA reads TGTGCCAGCCGATCCGGGGGGTTCACTGAAGCTTTCTTT. It encodes CASRSGGFTEAFF. Combining the CDR3 with reference TRBV7-9 and TRBJ1-1 gives the whole variable domain DTGVSQNPRHKITKRGQNVTFRCDPISEHNRLYWYRQTLGQGPEFLTYFQNEAQLEKSRLLSDRFSAERPKGSFSTLEIQRTEQGDSAMYLCASRSGGFTEAFFGQGTRLTVV.

The chain links TRBV5-1 to TRBJ2-2; TRBD1 is a possible D gene (6 bases). CDR3 length: 15 residues. V lost 7 bases to trimming and J lost 0 bases, with 13 bases between them. Germline values: CDR1 SGHRS, CDR2 YFSETQ. The CDR3 nucleotides are TGCGCCAGCCGGGACATCGACCCGAACACCGGGGAGCTGTTTTTT. It translates to CASRDIDPNTGELFF.